What follows is one T cell receptor beta chain and its context. The antigen is not known. This table comes from immunoSEQ multiplex PCR, and its TCRdb copy is limited to in-frame clones, with some not included. The table records 30,000 to 45,000 clones, about 93% of them present only once. The data were obtained in a study of T cells in tuberculosis. Study-wide background: T cells were selected with CD1B tetramers loaded with glucose monomycolate. Overall study findings and caveats: Active tuberculosis TCR-alpha repertoires lay closer to GMM-specific TCRs than IGRA-negative controls, suggesting clonal expansion. Smaller alpha distances in active tuberculosis partly reflected shorter CDR3-alpha lengths.

Germline-derived CDR1 and CDR2 are SGHTA and FQGNSA. V lost 7 bases and J lost 8, with 24 bases in between. The CDR3 contains 16 residues. Each donor contributed 100,000 or so T cells on average, unsorted. Material: PBMCs. The clonotype was recovered from a donor between 10 and 29 years old with latent tuberculosis or without tuberculosis infection. The rearrangement joins TRBV7-2 to TRBJ2-4, with D tentatively TRBD2 (6 bases). In DNA form, the CDR3 reads TGTGCCAGCAACGAGATAGGGGCCGCGGAGGGTGACATTCAGTACTTC. Its translation: CASNEIGAAEGDIQYF. The entire variable domain, with the rest obtained from reference TRBV7-2 and TRBJ2-4, is as follows: GAGVSQSPSNKVTEKGKDVELRCDPISGHTALYWYRQSLGQGLEFLIYFQGNSAPDKSGLPSDRFSAERTGGSVSTLTIQRTQQEDSAVYLCASNEIGAAEGDIQYFGAGTRLSVL.